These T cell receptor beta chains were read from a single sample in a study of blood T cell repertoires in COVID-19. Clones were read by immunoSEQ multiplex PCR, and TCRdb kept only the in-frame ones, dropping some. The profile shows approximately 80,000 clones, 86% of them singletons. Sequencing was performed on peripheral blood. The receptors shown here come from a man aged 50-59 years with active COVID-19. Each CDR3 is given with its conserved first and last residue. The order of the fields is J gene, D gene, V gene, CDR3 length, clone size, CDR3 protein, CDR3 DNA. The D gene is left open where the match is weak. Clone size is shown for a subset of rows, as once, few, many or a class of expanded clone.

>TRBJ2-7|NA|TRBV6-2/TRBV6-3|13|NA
CASSPLGTYEQYF
TGTGCCAGCAGTCCCCTAGGAACCTACGAGCAGTACTTC
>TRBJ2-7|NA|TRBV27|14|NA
CASSLSNSGFEQYF
TGTGCCAGCAGTTTAAGTAATTCGGGGTTCGAGCAGTACTTC
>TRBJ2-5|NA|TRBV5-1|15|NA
CASSLSVAEKETQYF
TGCGCCAGCAGCTTGTCTGTCGCGGAAAAAGAGACCCAGTACTTC
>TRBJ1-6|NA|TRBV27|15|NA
CASSWLEKYNSPLHF
TGTGCCAGCAGTTGGTTAGAGAAATATAATTCACCCCTCCACTTT
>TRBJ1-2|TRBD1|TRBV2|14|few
CASSVLTGDYGYTF
TGTGCCAGCAGTGTATTGACAGGGGATTATGGCTACACCTTC
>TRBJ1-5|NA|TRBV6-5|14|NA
CASGEGGSNQPQHF
TGTGCCAGCGGGGAGGGGGGAAGCAATCAGCCCCAGCATTTT
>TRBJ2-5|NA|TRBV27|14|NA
CASSLSTVGETQYF
TGTGCCAGCAGTTTATCGACAGTCGGGGAGACCCAGTACTTC
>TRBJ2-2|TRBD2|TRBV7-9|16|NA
CASSLRLAGAVGELFF
TGTGCCAGCAGCCTCCGACTAGCGGGAGCGGTCGGGGAGCTGTTTTTT
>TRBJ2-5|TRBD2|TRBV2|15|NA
CASSGSSGRGETQYF
TGTGCCAGCAGTGGGTCTAGCGGGAGGGGAGAGACCCAGTACTTC
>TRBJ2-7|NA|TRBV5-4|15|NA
CASSLDPQGGDEQYF
TGTGCCAGCAGCTTGGATCCCCAGGGGGGCGACGAGCAGTACTTC
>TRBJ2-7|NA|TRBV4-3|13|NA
CASSQGPYREQYF
TGCGCCAGCAGCCAAGGCCCGTACAGGGAGCAGTACTTC
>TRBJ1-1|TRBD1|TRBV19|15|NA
CATRLGTGSNTEAFF
TGTGCCACGCGCCTCGGGACAGGGTCTAACACTGAAGCTTTCTTT
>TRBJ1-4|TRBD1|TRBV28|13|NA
CATRGQPNEKLFF
TGTGCCACAAGGGGACAGCCGAATGAAAAACTGTTTTTT
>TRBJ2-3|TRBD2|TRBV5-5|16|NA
CASSFPGTSGTDTQYF
TGTGCCAGCAGCTTTCCTGGGACTAGCGGCACAGATACGCAGTATTTT
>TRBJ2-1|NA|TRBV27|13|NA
CASSPIPGIEQFF
TGTGCCAGCAGTCCCATTCCAGGGATTGAGCAGTTCTTC
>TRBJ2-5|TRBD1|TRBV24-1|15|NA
CATSDRTGIKETQYF
TGTGCCACCAGTGATCGGACAGGGATCAAAGAGACCCAGTACTTC
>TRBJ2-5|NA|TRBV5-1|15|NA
CASSLVILLEETQYF
TGCGCCAGCAGCTTGGTTATCCTACTTGAGGAGACCCAGTACTTC
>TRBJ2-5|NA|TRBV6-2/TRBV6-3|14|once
CASSSKLVSETQYF
TGTGCCAGCAGTTCGAAACTAGTCAGCGAGACCCAGTACTTC
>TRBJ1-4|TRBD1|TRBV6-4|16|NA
CASSDPSTGWNEKLFF
TGTGCCAGCAGTGACCCCTCGACAGGGTGGAATGAAAAACTGTTTTTT
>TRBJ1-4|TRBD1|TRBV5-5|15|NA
CASSLEDRGDEKLFF
TGTGCCAGCAGCTTGGAAGACAGGGGAGATGAAAAACTGTTTTTT
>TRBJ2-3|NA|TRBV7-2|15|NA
CASSPGLHVTDTQYF
TGTGCCAGCAGCCCCGGACTCCATGTGACAGATACGCAGTATTTT
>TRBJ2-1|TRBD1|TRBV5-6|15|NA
CASSFRDRGPHEQFF
TGTGCCAGCAGCTTCCGGGACAGGGGTCCCCATGAGCAGTTCTTC
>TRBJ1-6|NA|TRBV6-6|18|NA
CASSPTLDRSSYNSPLHF
TGTGCCAGCAGTCCCACCCTTGACAGGAGCTCCTATAATTCACCCCTCCACTTT
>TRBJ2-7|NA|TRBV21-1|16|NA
CASSPSGGRGPDEQYF
TGTGCCAGCAGCCCCTCGGGGGGGAGGGGGCCGGACGAGCAGTACTTC
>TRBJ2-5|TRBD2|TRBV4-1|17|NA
CASSPRTSGGGQETQYF
TGCGCCAGCAGCCCTCGGACTAGCGGGGGGGGTCAAGAGACCCAGTACTTC
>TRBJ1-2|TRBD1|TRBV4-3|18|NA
CASSQETPTGGRGYGYTF
TGCGCCAGCAGCCAAGAAACTCCCACAGGGGGCAGAGGGTATGGCTACACCTTC
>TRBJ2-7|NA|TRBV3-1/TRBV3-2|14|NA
CASSRRDTFYEQYF
TGTGCCAGCAGCCGAAGGGACACCTTTTACGAGCAGTACTTC
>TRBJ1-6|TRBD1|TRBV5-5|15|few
CASSLEEGARSPLHF
TGTGCCAGCAGCTTGGAGGAGGGGGCGCGTTCACCCCTCCACTTT
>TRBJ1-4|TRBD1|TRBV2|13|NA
CASSSTGVEKLFF
TGTGCCAGCAGTTCCACAGGGGTAGAAAAACTGTTTTTT
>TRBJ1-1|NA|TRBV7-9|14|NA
CAGSRGLRNTEAFF
TGTGCCGGTAGTAGGGGCCTCCGGAACACTGAAGCTTTCTTT
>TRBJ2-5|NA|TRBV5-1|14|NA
CASSLGALQETQYF
TGCGCCAGCAGCTTGGGGGCCCTACAAGAGACCCAGTACTTC
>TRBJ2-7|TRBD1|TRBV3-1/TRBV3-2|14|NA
CASSQGVAGGLEYF
TGTGCCAGCAGCCAAGGGGTCGCAGGGGGTTTGGAGTACTTC
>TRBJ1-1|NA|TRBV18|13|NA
CASSPAMNTEAFF
TGTGCCAGCTCACCCGCTATGAACACTGAAGCTTTCTTT
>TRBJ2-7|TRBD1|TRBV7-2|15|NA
CASSSVGTGRIEQYF
TGTGCCAGCAGCTCCGTGGGGACAGGGAGGATCGAGCAGTACTTC